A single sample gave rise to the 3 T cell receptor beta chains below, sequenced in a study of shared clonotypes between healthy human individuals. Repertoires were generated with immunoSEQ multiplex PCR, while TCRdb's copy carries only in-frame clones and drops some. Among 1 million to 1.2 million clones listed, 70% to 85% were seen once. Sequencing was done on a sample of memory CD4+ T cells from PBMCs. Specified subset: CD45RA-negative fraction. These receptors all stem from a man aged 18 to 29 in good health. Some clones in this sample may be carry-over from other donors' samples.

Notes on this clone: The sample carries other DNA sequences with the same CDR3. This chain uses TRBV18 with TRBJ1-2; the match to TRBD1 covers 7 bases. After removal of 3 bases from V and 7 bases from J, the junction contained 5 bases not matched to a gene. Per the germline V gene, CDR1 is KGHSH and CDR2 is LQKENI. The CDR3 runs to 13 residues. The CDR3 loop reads CASSPGQGGGYTF. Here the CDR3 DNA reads TGTGCCAGCTCACCCGGCCAGGGGGGTGGCTACACCTTC.

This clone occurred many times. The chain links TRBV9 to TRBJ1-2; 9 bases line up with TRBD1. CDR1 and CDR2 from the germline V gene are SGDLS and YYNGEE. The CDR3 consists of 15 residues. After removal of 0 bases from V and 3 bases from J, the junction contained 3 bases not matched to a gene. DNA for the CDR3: TGTGCCAGCAGCGTAGGAGGGGACAGGGACTATGGCTACACCTTC. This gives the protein CASSVGGDRDYGYTF.

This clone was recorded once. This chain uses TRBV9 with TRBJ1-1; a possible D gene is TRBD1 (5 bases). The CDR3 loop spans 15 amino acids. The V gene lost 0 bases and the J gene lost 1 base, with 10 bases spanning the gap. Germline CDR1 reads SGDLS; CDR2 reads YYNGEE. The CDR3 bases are TGTGCCAGCAGCGTAGAGAGGGGAGGGAACACTGAAGCTTTCTTT. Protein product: CASSVERGGNTEAFF. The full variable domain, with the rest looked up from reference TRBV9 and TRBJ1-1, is DSGVTQTPKHLITATGQRVTLRCSPRSGDLSVYWYQQSLDQGLQFLIQYYNGEERAKGNILERFSAQQFPDLHSELNLSSLELGDSALYFCASSVERGGNTEAFFGQGTRLTVV.